One and the same sample provided the 14 T cell receptor beta chains below, sequenced in a study of identical twins. TCRdb passed the 5' RACE reads through MiXCR, listing each CDR3 protein once. This table holds 150,000 or so distinct CDR3 sequences, roughly 3.5% found once. The sequenced sample was memory T cells sorted from blood. These receptors were taken from a man in his late teens or twenties in good health.

Many counts were recorded for this clonotype. This rearrangement joins TRBV29-1 to TRBJ2-6; 7 bases align to TRBD1. The CDR3 spans 15 residues. With 6 bases clipped from V and 2 bases from J, the junction kept 7 bases outside the gene matches. Germline lookup yields CDR1 SQVTM and CDR2 ANQGSEA. CDR3 nucleotides: TGCAGCGTACTTGGGACAGTGACTGGGGCCAACGTCCTGACTTTC. The encoded protein is CSVLGTVTGANVLTF. Supplemented by reference TRBV29-1 and TRBJ2-6, the full variable domain reads SAVISQKPSRDICQRGTSLTIQCQVDSQVTMMFWYRQQPGQSLTLIATANQGSEATYESGFVIDKFPISRPNLTFSTLTVSNMSPEDSSIYLCSVLGTVTGANVLTFGAGSRLTVL.

In its sample, this clonotype was seen many times. CDR3 amino acids: CASSPGTNEQFF. CDR3 DNA: TGTGCCAGCAGCCCCGGGACGAATGAGCAGTTCTTC. The chain combines TRBV5-4 with TRBJ2-1; possibly TRBD1 or TRBD2 for D (5 bases each). Trimming pared 4 bases from V and 7 bases from J, leaving 9 bases between. Germline CDR1 is SGHNT and CDR2 is YYREEE (reference sequence). CDR3 length: 12 amino acids. Using reference TRBV5-4 and TRBJ2-1 for the parts outside the CDR3, the full variable domain is ETGVTQSPTHLIKTRGQQVTLRCSSQSGHNTVSWYQQALGQGPQFIFQYYREEENGRGNFPPRFSGLQFPNYSSELNVNALELDDSALYLCASSPGTNEQFFGPGTRLTVL.

At least ten counts were recorded for this clonotype. This chain uses TRBV20-1 with TRBJ2-1; D remains ambiguous. V dropped 0 bases and J dropped 8 bases, with 8 bases sitting between them. The CDR3 spans 12 residues. The germline CDR1 and CDR2 sequences are DFQATT and SNEGSKA (reference sequence). The CDR3 DNA reads TGCAGTGCTAGAGATGGTCGGGATGAGCAGTTCTTC. Amino acids: CSARDGRDEQFF.

This clonotype was seen repeatedly, ten times or more. The rearrangement links TRBV29-1 to TRBJ2-1, with TRBD2 as a possible D gene (5 bases). CDR3 length equals 14 residues. V was trimmed by 3 bases and J by 9 bases, leaving 18 bases between them. Germline V CDR1 and CDR2: SQVTM, ANQGSEA. The CDR3: CSVEYLALFGEQFF. The CDR3 DNA follows: TGCAGCGTTGAGTATCTAGCTTTATTTGGTGAGCAGTTCTTC.

This clonotype has a count of ten or more. This rearrangement joins TRBV12-3 or TRBV12-4 to TRBJ2-3; the D call may be TRBD1 or TRBD2 (5 bases each). Trimming removed 8 bases from V and 3 bases from J, with 9 bases in between. This CDR3 has 12 residues. Here the CDR3 reads CASLEGTDTQYF. The CDR3 region has the DNA TGTGCCAGCCTAGAGGGGACAGATACGCAGTATTTT.

This clonotype was observed a handful of times. This chain links TRBV7-2 with TRBJ2-7; 8 nucleotides align to TRBD1. Per the germline V gene, CDR1 is SGHTA and CDR2 is FQGNSA. This CDR3 region has 15 residues. The J segment lost 3 bases and the V segment lost 1 base, leaving 5 bases of the junction unmatched. The CDR3 loop is CASSLVGQGNYEQYF. CDR3 coding DNA: TGTGCCAGCAGCTTAGTTGGACAGGGCAACTACGAGCAGTACTTC.

This clonotype was counted many times. This sequence joins TRBV15 and TRBJ2-2; TRBD2 might be the D (5 bases). Germline CDR1 is LNHNV and CDR2 is YYDKDF (reference sequence). The V gene lost 8 bases and the J gene lost 6 bases, with 7 bases spanning the gap. This CDR3 is built from 11 residues. CDR3 sequence (DNA): TGTGCCACCCGGGAATCCGGGGAGCTGTTTTTT. This codes for CATRESGELFF. Based on the CDR3 plus reference TRBV15 and TRBJ2-2, the full variable domain is DAMVIQNPRYQVTQFGKPVTLSCSQTLNHNVMYWYQQKSSQAPKLLFHYYDKDFNNEADTPDNFQSRRPNTSFCFLDIRSPGLGDTAMYLCATRESGELFFGEGSRLTVL.

In its sample, this clonotype was seen many times. This chain connects TRBV28 to TRBJ2-7; perhaps TRBD2 as D (5 bases). The CDR3 runs to 13 residues. V was pared by 3 bases and J by 7 bases, with 13 bases between. Looked up from germline, CDR1 is MDHEN and CDR2 is SYDVKM. The CDR3 loop reads CASSFTITGEQYV. In DNA, the CDR3 is TGTGCCAGCAGTTTCACAATCACGGGGGAGCAGTACGTC.

This clonotype was counted many times. The genes are TRBV13 and TRBJ2-1; perhaps TRBD1 as D (6 bases). V shed 6 bases and J shed 8 bases, with 8 bases lying between them. The CDR3 sequence is 11 residues long. In germline, CDR1 is PRHDT, CDR2 FYEKMQ (reference sequence). CDR3 coding DNA: TGTGCCAGCAGTTACAGGGATGAGCAGTTCTTC. Amino acids: CASSYRDEQFF.

In this sample, this clonotype turned up many times. The gene calls are TRBV5-1 and TRBJ2-7; 8 nucleotides line up with TRBD1. V gave up 5 bases and J gave up 2 bases; unmatched junction bases: 6. Germline V gene data show CDR1 as SGHRS and CDR2 as YFSETQ. The CDR3 has 14 residues. CDR3: CASSSGQGPYEQYV. The CDR3 DNA reads as TGCGCCAGCAGTTCCGGACAGGGACCCTACGAGCAGTACGTC.

This clonotype was detected ten times or more. V is TRBV7-8 and J is TRBJ2-1, with D tentatively TRBD2 (6 bases). Germline CDR1 SGHVS, CDR2 FQNEAQ. The ends were cut back, 2 bases at V and 2 bases at J, with 10 bases in the middle. The CDR3 length is 15 residues. This chain's CDR3 is CASSLLAGTYNEQFF. The CDR3 DNA sequence: TGTGCCAGCAGCTTATTGGCGGGGACCTACAATGAGCAGTTCTTC.

This clonotype was detected ten times or more. This chain uses TRBV20-1 with TRBJ2-7; 7 nucleotides match TRBD2. The CDR3 covers 15 residues. The germline gives CDR1 DFQATT, CDR2 SNEGSKA (reference sequence). V shed 3 bases, J shed 3 bases, and the junction held 11 bases outside the gene matches. The CDR3: CSASAGADDNYEQYF. The CDR3 DNA follows: TGCAGTGCTAGCGCGGGAGCCGATGATAACTACGAGCAGTACTTC.

This chain connects TRBV19 to TRBJ1-1; the D is unclear. The V end was cut by 7 bases, the J end by 10 bases, with 16 bases between. CDR1 is LNHDA and CDR2 is SQIVND in the germline V gene (reference sequence). The CDR3 has 12 residues. In DNA form, the CDR3 reads TGTGCCAGTACGGGTTTAGGCCGAACAGCTTTCTTT. Its protein is CASTGLGRTAFF.

In its sample, this clonotype was seen many times. The chain has TRBV9 and TRBJ2-5, with D possibly being TRBD2 (6 bases). The CDR3 spans 15 residues. The germline V gene encodes CDR1 SGDLS and CDR2 YYNGEE. Trimming stripped 0 bases from V and 4 bases from J, with 13 bases between. In nucleotides, the CDR3 is TGTGCCAGCAGCGTAGGGGTCGGAGGGGCAGAGACCCAGTACTTC. This encodes CASSVGVGGAETQYF.